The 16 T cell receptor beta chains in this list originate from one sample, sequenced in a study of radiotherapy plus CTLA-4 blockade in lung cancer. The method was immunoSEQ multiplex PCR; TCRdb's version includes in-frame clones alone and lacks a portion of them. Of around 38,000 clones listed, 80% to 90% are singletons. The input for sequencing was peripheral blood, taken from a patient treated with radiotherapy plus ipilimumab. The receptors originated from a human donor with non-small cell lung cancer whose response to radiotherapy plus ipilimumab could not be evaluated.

CDR3 sequence reads: CASSEESWSSPLHF. CDR3 nucleotide sequence: TGCGCCAGCAGCGAAGAAAGTTGGAGTTCACCCCTCCACTTT. The chain carries TRBV5-1 and TRBJ1-6; no firm D call. Trimming pared 4 bases from V and 9 bases from J, leaving 14 bases between. There are 14 residues in the CDR3. The germline V gene encodes CDR1 SGHRS and CDR2 YFSETQ.

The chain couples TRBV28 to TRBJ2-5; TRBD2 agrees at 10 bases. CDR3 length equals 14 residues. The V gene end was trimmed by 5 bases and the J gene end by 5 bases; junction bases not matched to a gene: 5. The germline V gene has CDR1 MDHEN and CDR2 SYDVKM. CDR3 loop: CASSTSGEAETQYF. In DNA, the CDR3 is TGTGCCAGCAGTACTAGCGGGGAGGCCGAGACCCAGTACTTC.

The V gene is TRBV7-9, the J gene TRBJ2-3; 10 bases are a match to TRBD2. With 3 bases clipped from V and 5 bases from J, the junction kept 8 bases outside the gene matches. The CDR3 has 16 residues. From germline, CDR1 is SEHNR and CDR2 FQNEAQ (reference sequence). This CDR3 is CASSLPSGRVGDTQYF. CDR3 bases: TGTGCCAGCAGCTTGCCGAGCGGGAGGGTAGGAGATACGCAGTATTTT. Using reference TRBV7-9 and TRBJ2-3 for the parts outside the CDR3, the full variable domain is DTGVSQNPRHKITKRGQNVTFRCDPISEHNRLYWYRQTLGQGPEFLTYFQNEAQLEKSRLLSDRFSAERPKGSFSTLEIQRTEQGDSAMYLCASSLPSGRVGDTQYFGPGTRLTVL.

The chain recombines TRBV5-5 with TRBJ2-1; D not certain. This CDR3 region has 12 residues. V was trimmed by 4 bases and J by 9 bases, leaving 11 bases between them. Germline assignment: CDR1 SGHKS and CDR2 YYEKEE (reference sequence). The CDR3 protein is CASSRSRSEQFF. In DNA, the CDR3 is TGTGCCAGCAGCCGTAGTCGGAGTGAGCAGTTCTTC.

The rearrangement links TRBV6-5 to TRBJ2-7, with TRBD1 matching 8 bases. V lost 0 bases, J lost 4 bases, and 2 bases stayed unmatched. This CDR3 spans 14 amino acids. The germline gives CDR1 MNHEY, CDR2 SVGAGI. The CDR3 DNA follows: TGTGCCAGCAGTTACTCAACAGGGGGGTACGAGCAGTACTTC. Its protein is CASSYSTGGYEQYF.

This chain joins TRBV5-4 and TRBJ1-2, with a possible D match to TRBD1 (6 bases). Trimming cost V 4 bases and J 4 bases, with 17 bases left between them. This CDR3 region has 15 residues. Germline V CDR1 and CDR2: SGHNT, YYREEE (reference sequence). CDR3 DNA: TGTGCCAGCAGCCCTCCTCAGGGGCGACCCTATGGCTACACCTTC. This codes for CASSPPQGRPYGYTF.

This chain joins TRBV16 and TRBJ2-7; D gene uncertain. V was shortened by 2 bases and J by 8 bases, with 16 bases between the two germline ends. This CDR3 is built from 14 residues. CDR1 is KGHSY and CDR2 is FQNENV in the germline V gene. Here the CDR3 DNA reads TGTGCCAGCAGCCAAAAACTCGGAGCGATCCAGCAGTACTTC. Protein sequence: CASSQKLGAIQQYF.

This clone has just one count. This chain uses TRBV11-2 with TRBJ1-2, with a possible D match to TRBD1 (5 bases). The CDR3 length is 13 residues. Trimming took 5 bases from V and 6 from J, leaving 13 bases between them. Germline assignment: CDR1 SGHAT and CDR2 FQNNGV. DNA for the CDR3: TGTGCCAGCAGCCACTGGGACTTGGATGGCTACACCTTC. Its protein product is CASSHWDLDGYTF.

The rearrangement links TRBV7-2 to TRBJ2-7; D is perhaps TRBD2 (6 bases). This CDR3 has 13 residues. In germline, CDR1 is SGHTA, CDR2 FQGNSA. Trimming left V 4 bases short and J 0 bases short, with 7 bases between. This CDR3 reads CASSSSASYEQYF. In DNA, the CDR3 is TGTGCCAGCAGCTCTAGCGCCTCCTACGAGCAGTACTTC.

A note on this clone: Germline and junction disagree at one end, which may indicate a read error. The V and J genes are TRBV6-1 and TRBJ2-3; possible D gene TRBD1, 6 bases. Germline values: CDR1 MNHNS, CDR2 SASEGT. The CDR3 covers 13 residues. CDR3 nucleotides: TGTGCCACCCAGAAACAGGGCACAGATACGCTGTATTTT. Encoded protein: CATQKQGTDTLYF.

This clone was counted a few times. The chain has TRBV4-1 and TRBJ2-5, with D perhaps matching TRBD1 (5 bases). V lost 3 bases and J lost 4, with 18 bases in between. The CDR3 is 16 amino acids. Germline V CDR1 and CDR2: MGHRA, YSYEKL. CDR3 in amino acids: CASSQAKGASTETQYF. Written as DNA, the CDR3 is TGCGCCAGCAGCCAGGCCAAAGGGGCTTCCACAGAGACCCAGTACTTC.

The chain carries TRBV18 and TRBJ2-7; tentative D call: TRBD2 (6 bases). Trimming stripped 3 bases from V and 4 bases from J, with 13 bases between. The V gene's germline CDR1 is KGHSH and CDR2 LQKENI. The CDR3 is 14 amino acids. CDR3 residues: CASSPGGRSYEQYF. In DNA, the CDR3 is TGTGCCAGCTCACCGGGGGGACGGAGTTACGAGCAGTACTTC.

CDR3 DNA sequence: TGCGCCAGCAGCTTGGCAATCGGGACTAGCGGGGGGAATACGCAGTATTTT. Protein product: CASSLAIGTSGGNTQYF. The chain recombines TRBV5-1 with TRBJ2-3, with 15 bases matching TRBD2. V shed 0 bases and J 7 bases; nucleotides not matched to a gene: 6. Germline-derived CDR1 and CDR2 are SGHRS and YFSETQ. CDR3 length: 17 amino acids. Full variable domain (rest looked up from reference TRBV5-1 and TRBJ2-3): KAGVTQTPRYLIKTRGQQVTLSCSPISGHRSVSWYQQTPGQGLQFLFEYFSETQRNKGNFPGRFSGRQFSNSRSEMNVSTLELGDSALYLCASSLAIGTSGGNTQYFGPGTRLTVL.

The CDR3 region is CAVPRTANYGYTF. DNA of the CDR3: TGTGCCGTCCCTCGGACAGCTAACTATGGCTACACCTTC. This rearrangement joins TRBV28 to TRBJ1-2, with D possibly TRBD1 on 6 matching bases. The CDR3 runs to 13 residues. V lost 11 bases, J lost 0 bases, and 13 bases lay in between. CDR1 and CDR2 from the germline V gene are MDHEN and SYDVKM.

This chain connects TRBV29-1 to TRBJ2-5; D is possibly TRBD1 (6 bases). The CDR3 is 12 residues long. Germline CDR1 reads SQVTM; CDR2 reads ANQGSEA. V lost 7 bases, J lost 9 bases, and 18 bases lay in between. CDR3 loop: CSGGQSGVSQYF. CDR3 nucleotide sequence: TGCAGCGGAGGACAGTCCGGTGTGTCCCAGTACTTC. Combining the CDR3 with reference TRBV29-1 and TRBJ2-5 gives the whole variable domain SAVISQKPSRDICQRGTSLTIQCQVDSQVTMMFWYRQQPGQSLTLIATANQGSEATYESGFVIDKFPISRPNLTFSTLTVSNMSPEDSSIYLCSGGQSGVSQYFGPGTRLLVL.

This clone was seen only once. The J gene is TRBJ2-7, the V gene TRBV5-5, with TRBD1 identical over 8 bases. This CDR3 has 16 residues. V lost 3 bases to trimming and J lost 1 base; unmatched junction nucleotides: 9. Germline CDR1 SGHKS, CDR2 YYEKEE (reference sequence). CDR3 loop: CASSSNSGTGSYEQYF. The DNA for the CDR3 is TGTGCCAGCAGCTCAAACTCCGGGACAGGATCCTACGAGCAGTACTTC. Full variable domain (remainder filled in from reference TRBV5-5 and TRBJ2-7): DAGVTQSPTHLIKTRGQQVTLRCSPISGHKSVSWYQQVLGQGPQFIFQYYEKEERGRGNFPDRFSARQFPNYSSELNVNALLLGDSALYLCASSSNSGTGSYEQYFGPGTRLTVT.